This T cell receptor beta chain was found in a study of breast tumors, draining lymph nodes, adjacent tissues. TCRdb re-analysed the multiplex PCR reads in MiXCR, keeping a single row per CDR3 protein. The sample shows tens of thousands of distinct CDR3 sequences, about 23% of them seen only once. V was trimmed by 0 bases and J by 3 bases, leaving 6 bases between them. CDR3 length: 13 residues. CDR1 and CDR2 (germline): LGHDT, YNNKEL (reference sequence). In its sample, this clonotype is medium-sized (0.01 to 0.1%). The sample comprised breast tumor tissue. The J gene is TRBJ2-7, the V gene TRBV3-1; D might be TRBD1 (5 bases). This clonotype originated in a female donor with breast cancer. Some clones in this sample may be carry-over from other donors' samples. CDR3 residues: CASSQDQGYEQYF. The CDR3 region has the DNA TGTGCCAGCAGCCAAGATCAGGGCTACGAGCAGTACTTC.